The rows below give T cell receptor beta chains drawn from one sample of a study of CXCR3-negative and CXCR3-positive naive CD8 T cells. TCRdb re-called the 5' RACE reads and gives one entry per CDR3 protein, without DNA. This sample contains some 150,000 distinct CDR3 sequences. Sequenced input: naive CXCR3+ CD8+ T cells from blood. These TCRs come from a human donor in good health. Some clones in this sample may be carry-over from other donors' samples. CDR3s include the opening cysteine and the closing phenylalanine or tryptophan.

>TRBJ1-2|TRBV12-3/TRBV12-4
CASSPDQGGYTF
>TRBJ2-1|TRBV29-1
CSVGLTTGAYNEQFF
>TRBJ1-1|TRBV7-9
CASSGQGAKGTEAFF
>TRBJ1-1|TRBV28
CASSSPGARTEAFF
>TRBJ1-2|TRBV7-9
CASSFREGGYTF
>TRBJ1-1|TRBV6-5
CASSDRATEAFF
>TRBJ2-2|TRBV4-3
CASSQGKDTGELFF
>TRBJ2-2|TRBV7-9
CASSPRDRNGELFF
>TRBJ2-1|TRBV9
CASSGSQTSGRGVNEQFF
>TRBJ2-4|TRBV28
CASSGGWRELNIQYF
>TRBJ2-2|TRBV29-1
CSAESGDLNTGELFF
>TRBJ2-2|TRBV15
CATSSFPNTGELFF
>TRBJ2-1|TRBV6-2/TRBV6-3
CASSSGTSGAYNEQFF
>TRBJ2-3|TRBV7-9
CASSFDPRTGLYSTDTQYF